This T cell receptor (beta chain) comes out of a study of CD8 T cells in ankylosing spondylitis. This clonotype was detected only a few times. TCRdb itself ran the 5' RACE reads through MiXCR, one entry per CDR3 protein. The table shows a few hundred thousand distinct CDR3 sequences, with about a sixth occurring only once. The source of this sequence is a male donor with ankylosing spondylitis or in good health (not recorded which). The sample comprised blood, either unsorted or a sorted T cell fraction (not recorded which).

The CDR3 sequence is CSVTSGPREEQFF. CDR3 bases: TGCAGCGTTACTAGCGGGCCACGGGAGGAGCAGTTCTTC. The V and J genes are TRBV29-1 and TRBJ2-1, with 9 bases matching TRBD2. CDR1 is SQVTM, CDR2 ANQGSEA, per germline. The CDR3 spans 13 residues. V trimming: 5 bases; J trimming: 10 bases; junction bases outside the gene matches: 9.